Listed below are T cell receptor beta chains from one sample, sequenced in a study of blood T cell repertoires in COVID-19. TCRdb keeps only in-frame clones here, not all; method: immunoSEQ multiplex PCR. The profile shows tens of thousands of clones, around 83% of them singletons. The sample taken for sequencing was peripheral blood. These receptors all stem from a human donor in a cohort sampled during active COVID-19. Each CDR3 is given with its conserved first and last residue. Expanded clones are given a class, and other clones once, few, many or no size at all.

size	V	J	CDR3
once	TRBV19	TRBJ2-7	CASSQLQGPYEQYF
-	TRBV7-3	TRBJ2-2	CASGGAGTNTGELFF
once	TRBV19	TRBJ2-2	CASARSAGELFF
once	TRBV10-2	TRBJ2-7	CASSEGQALSYEQYF
-	TRBV5-1	TRBJ2-1	CASSPTSGSLNEQFF
-	TRBV5-5	TRBJ2-6	CASSPGTGPSGANVLTF
-	TRBV19	TRBJ2-3	CASSIAASGLSTDTQYF
once	TRBV11-2	TRBJ2-3	CASSFPGGAGRF
-	TRBV7-8	TRBJ2-3	CASSLGALAGEPTTDTQYF
-	TRBV5-1	TRBJ2-1	CASSPSGRDDGEQFF
-	TRBV18	TRBJ2-4	CASSPPSGGGDIQYF
-	TRBV6-5	TRBJ2-1	CASSSDPRGVMNEQFF
-	TRBV2	TRBJ2-7	CASKGGAYEQYF
-	TRBV14	TRBJ1-4	CASSQYGATNEKLFF
-	TRBV18	TRBJ2-2	CASSPFSNTGELFF
-	TRBV15	TRBJ2-7	CATSSSGTSGEQYF
-	TRBV27	TRBJ2-7	CASSLGGSGSYEQYF
few	TRBV18	TRBJ2-2	CASPTSGSMTGELFF
-	TRBV5-1	TRBJ1-1	CASSSTGTVDTEAFF
-	TRBV10-2	TRBJ2-2	CASSERTSLVGELFF
-	TRBV19	TRBJ1-5	CASSIGGSNQPQHF
-	TRBV9	TRBJ1-4	CASSLTGTGNEKLFF
-	TRBV3-1/TRBV3-2	TRBJ1-2	CASSQLIGDRVSF
-	TRBV6-6	TRBJ1-1	CASSYDRGGTEAFF
few	TRBV15	TRBJ1-6	CATSRTGTGNSPLHF
-	TRBV5-4	TRBJ2-1	CASSLGTSGNLKFF
-	TRBV4-1	TRBJ2-7	CASSQDGPGQGVVEQYF
-	TRBV7-8	TRBJ2-6	CASSLLPQGGTGANVLTF
-	TRBV6-5	TRBJ1-3	CASSFRGSGGNTIYF
-	TRBV5-1	TRBJ2-5	CASSPRTGAGETQYF
-	TRBV6-2/TRBV6-3	TRBJ2-7	CASSLVWGGGEQYF
-	TRBV7-9	TRBJ2-2	CASSLTRANTGELFF
-	TRBV5-1	TRBJ2-5	CASSFSGSVETQYF
once	TRBV12-3/TRBV12-4	TRBJ2-7	CASSPMGRNEQYF
-	TRBV5-1	TRBJ2-7	CASSQTGGGEQYF
-	TRBV4-2	TRBJ2-1	CASSQVPGNYNEQFF
-	TRBV5-6	TRBJ1-6	CASSVYSYNSPLHF
-	TRBV7-8	TRBJ2-2	CASSLVGRLGAGELFF
-	TRBV19	TRBJ1-1	CASSQGAGTEAFF
-	TRBV5-1	TRBJ2-3	CASSLSGSRGTDTQYF